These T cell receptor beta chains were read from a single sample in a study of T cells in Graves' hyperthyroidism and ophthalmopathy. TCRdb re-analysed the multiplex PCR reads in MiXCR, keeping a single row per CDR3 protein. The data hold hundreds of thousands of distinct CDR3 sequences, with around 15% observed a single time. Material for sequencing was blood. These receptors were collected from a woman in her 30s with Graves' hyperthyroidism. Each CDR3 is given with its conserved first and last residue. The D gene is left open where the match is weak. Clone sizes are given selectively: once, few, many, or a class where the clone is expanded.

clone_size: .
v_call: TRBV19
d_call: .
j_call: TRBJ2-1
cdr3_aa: CASRVGTALHEQFF
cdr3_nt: TGTGCCAGTAGGGTCGGGACCGCCCTCCATGAGCAGTTCTTC

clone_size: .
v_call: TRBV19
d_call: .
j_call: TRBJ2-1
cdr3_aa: CASSIGSGNEQFF
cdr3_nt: TGTGCCAGTAGTATTGGCAGTGGTAATGAGCAGTTCTTC

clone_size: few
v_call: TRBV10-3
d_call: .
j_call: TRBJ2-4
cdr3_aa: CAISESKFGLSLNIQYF
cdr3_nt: TGTGCCATCAGTGAGTCGAAGTTTGGTCTCTCATTAAACATTCAGTACTTC

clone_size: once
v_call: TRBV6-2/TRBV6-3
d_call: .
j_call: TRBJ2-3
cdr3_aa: CANRGLFASTDTQYF
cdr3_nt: TGTGCCAACCGCGGACTGTTTGCTAGCACAGATACGCAGTATTTT

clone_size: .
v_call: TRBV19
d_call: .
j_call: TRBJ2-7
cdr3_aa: CASSNANYEQYF
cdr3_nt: TGTGCCAGTAGTAACGCTAACTACGAGCAGTACTTC

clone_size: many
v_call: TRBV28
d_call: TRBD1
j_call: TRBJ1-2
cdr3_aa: CASSLAGGYGYTF
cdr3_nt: TGTGCCAGCAGTTTGGCAGGGGGCTATGGCTACACCTTC

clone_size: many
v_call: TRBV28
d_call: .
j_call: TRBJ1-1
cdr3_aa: CASSLGDRNTEAFF
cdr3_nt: TGTGCCAGCAGTCTAGGGGATAGAAACACTGAAGCTTTCTTT

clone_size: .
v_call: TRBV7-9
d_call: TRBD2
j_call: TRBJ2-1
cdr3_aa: CASSQGFRGRAREQFF
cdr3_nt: TGCGCCAGCAGCCAAGGATTCCGCGGGAGGGCGAGGGAGCAGTTCTTC

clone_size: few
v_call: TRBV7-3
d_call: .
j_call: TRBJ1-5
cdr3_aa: CASSLRVGGESNQPQHF
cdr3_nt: TGTGCCAGCAGCTTAAGAGTTGGGGGCGAGAGCAATCAGCCCCAGCATTTT

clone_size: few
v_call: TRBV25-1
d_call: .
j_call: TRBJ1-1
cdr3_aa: CASSAGIEAFF
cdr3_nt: TGTGCCAGCAGTGCGGGGATCGAAGCTTTCTTT

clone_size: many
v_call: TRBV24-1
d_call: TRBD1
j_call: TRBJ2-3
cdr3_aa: CATSDLSGGDTQYF
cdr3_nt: TGTGCCACCAGTGATCTTTCAGGGGGAGATACGCAGTATTTT

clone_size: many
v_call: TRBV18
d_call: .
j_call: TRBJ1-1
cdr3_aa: CASLTVGGIRTEAFF
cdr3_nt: TGTGCCAGCCTCACCGTCGGGGGGATTCGTACTGAAGCTTTCTTT

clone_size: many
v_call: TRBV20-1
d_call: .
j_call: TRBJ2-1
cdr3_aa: CSARRPPGDEQFF
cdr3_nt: TGCAGTGCTAGGAGACCGCCAGGCGATGAGCAGTTCTTC

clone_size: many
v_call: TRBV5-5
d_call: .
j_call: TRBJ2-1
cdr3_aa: CASSFGGKQFF
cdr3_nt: TGTGCCAGCAGCTTCGGCGGGAAGCAGTTCTTC

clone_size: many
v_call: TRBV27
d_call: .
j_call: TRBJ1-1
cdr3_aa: CASSLFVNTEAFF
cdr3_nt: TGTGCCAGCAGTTTATTTGTGAACACTGAAGCTTTCTTT

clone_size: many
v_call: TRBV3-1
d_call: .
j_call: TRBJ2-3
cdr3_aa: CASSLRSGLLTDTQYF
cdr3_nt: TGTGCCAGCAGCCTCCGTTCGGGACTCCTCACAGATACGCAGTATTTT

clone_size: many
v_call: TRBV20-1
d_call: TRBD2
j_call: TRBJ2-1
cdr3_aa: CSANLGTSGSNEQFF
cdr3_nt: TGCAGTGCTAACCTCGGGACTAGCGGGAGCAATGAGCAGTTCTTC

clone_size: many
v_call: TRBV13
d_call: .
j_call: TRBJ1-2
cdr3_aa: CASGEGRRQYGYTF
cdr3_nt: TGTGCCAGCGGGGAGGGCAGACGACAGTATGGCTACACCTTC

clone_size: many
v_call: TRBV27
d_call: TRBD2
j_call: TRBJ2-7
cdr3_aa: CASSLLAGVGSYEQYF
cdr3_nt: TGTGCCAGCAGTTTACTAGCGGGAGTAGGCTCCTACGAGCAGTACTTC

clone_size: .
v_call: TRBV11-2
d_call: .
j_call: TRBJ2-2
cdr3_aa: CASNKRVNTGELFF
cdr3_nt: TGTGCCAGCAATAAAAGGGTGAACACCGGGGAGCTGTTTTTT

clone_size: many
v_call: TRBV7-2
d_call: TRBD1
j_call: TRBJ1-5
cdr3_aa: CASSLEGQGVEPQHF
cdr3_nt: TGTGCCAGCAGCTTAGAGGGACAGGGGGTAGAGCCCCAGCATTTT

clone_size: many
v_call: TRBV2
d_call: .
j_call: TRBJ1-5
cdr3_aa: CASRTGLNQPQHF
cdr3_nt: TGTGCCAGCCGAACAGGGCTCAATCAGCCCCAGCATTTT

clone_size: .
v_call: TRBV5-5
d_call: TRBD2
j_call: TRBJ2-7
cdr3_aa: CASSLVLAGNEQYF
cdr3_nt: TGTGCCAGCAGCTTGGTACTAGCGGGAAACGAGCAGTACTTC

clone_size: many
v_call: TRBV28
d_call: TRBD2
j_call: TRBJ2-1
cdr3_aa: CASRPLRTSGSNEQFF
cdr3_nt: TGTGCCAGCAGGCCACTACGGACTAGCGGGAGCAATGAGCAGTTCTTC

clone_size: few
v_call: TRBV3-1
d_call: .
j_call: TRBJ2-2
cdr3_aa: CASALQVPNTGELFF
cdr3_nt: TGTGCCAGCGCCTTACAGGTACCGAACACCGGGGAGCTGTTTTTT

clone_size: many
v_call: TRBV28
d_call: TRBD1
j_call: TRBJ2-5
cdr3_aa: CASSSLVGDRQETQYF
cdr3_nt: TGTGCCAGCAGTTCCCTGGTGGGGGACAGACAAGAGACCCAGTACTTC

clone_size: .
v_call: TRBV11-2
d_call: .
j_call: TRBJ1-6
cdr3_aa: CASSPLLNSPLHF
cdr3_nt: TGTGCCAGCAGCCCCCTGTTAAATTCACCCCTCCACTTT

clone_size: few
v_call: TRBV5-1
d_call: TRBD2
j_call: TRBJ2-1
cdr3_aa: CASSATGTSGGFLSYNEQFF
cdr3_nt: TGCGCCAGCAGCGCAACCGGGACTAGCGGAGGCTTTCTCTCCTACAATGAGCAGTTCTTC

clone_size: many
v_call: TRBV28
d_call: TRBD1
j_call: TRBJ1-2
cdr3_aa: CASSFAGTGVSLYGYTF
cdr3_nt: TGTGCCAGCAGTTTCGCCGGGACAGGGGTTTCCCTTTATGGCTACACCTTC

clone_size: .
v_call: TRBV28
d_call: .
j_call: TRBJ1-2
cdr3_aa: CASSWGRGYGYTF
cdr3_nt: TGTGCCAGTTCATGGGGGCGAGGCTATGGCTACACCTTC

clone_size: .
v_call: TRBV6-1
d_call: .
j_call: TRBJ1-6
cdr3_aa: CASTSSLGQGRSPLHF
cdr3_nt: TGTGCCAGCACTTCATCCCTGGGGCAGGGGAGATCACCCCTCCACTTT

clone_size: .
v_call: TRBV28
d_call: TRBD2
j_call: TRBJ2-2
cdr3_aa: CASSFSGRVTGELFF
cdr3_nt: TGTGCCAGCAGTTTCAGCGGGAGAGTCACCGGGGAGCTGTTTTTT

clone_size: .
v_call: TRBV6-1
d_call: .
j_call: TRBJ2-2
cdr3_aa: CASRHKGYTGELFF
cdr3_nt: TGTGCCAGCAGGCATAAAGGATACACCGGGGAGCTGTTTTTT

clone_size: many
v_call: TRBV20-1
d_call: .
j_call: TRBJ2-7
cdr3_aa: CSATLGGTYEQYF
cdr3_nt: TGCAGTGCTACTCTGGGGGGAACCTACGAGCAGTACTTC

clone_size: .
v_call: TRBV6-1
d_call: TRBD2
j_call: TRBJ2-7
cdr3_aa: CASTSPSGPSYEQYF
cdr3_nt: TGTGCCAGCACCTCCCCTAGCGGTCCCTCCTACGAGCAGTACTTC

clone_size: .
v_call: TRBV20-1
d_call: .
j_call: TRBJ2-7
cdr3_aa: CSARTPPSYEQYF
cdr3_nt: TGCAGTGCCCGAACTCCCCCCTCCTACGAGCAGTACTTC

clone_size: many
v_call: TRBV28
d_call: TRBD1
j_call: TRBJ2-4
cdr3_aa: CASSEDRVAAKNIQYF
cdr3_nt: TGTGCCAGCAGTGAGGACAGGGTGGCAGCCAAAAACATTCAGTACTTC

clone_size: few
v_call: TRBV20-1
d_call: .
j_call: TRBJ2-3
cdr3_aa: CSAPEQGRTDTQYF
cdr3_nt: TGCAGTGCGCCAGAACAGGGAAGGACAGATACGCAGTATTTT

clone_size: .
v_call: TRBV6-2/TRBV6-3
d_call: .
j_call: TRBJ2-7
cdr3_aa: CATLGAGYEQYF
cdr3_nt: TGTGCCACCTTAGGAGCGGGCTACGAGCAGTACTTC

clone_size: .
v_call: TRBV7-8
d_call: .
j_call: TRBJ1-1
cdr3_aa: CASSPRPQGNTEAFF
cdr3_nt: TGTGCCAGCAGCCCCCGCCCACAGGGGAACACTGAAGCTTTCTTT

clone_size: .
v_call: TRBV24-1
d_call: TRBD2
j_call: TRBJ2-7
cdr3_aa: CATSDPKRGSYEQYF
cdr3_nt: TGTGCCACCAGTGACCCAAAGCGGGGATCCTACGAGCAGTACTTC

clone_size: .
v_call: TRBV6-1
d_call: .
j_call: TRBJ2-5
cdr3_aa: CASIISPGSTQYF
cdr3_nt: TGTGCCAGCATAATCAGCCCCGGTAGTACCCAGTACTTC

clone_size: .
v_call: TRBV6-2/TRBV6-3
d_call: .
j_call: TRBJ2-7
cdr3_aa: CASSYQSEQYF
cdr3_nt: TGTGCCAGCAGTTACCAGTCCGAGCAGTACTTC

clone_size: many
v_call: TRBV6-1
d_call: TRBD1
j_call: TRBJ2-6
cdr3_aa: CASSEAGGMTGANVLTF
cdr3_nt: TGTGCCAGCAGTGAGGCAGGGGGCATGACTGGGGCCAACGTCCTGACTTTC

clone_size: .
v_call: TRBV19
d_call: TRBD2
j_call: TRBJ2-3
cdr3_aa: CASTLRSPVLVAGDTDTQYF
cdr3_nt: TGTGCCAGTACCCTTCGATCCCCCGTCTTAGTAGCGGGAGACACAGATACGCAGTATTTT

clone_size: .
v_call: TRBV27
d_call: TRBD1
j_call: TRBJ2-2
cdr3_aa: CASSFRPPRQGTTGELFF
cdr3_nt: TGTGCCAGCAGTTTTCGCCCTCCACGACAGGGAACGACCGGGGAGCTGTTTTTT

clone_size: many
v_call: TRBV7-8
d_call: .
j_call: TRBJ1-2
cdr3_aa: CASSLGTPNYGYTF
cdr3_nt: TGTGCCAGCAGCCTAGGGACACCCAACTATGGCTACACCTTC

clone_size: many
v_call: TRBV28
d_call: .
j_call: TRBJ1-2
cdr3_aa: CASSAGFANYGYTF
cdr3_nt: TGTGCCAGCAGTGCAGGGTTTGCTAACTATGGCTACACCTTC

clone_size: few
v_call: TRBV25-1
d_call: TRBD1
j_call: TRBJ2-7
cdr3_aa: CASSEWRQGAYEQCF
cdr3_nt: TGTGCCAGCAGTGAATGGAGACAGGGGGCATACGAGCAGTGCTTC